This TCR beta chain was recovered during a study of vaccination and CD4 T cells after COVID-19. Study information: Control cultures, each given a CEFX pool, an HIV-1 Nef pool, or no peptide, were included.

Time point noted: late sampling 161 to 241 days after vaccination in a few convalescent patients. This sample's treatment: approximately 9-day PBMC culture with coronavirus spike peptide pools or control peptides (ViraFEST assay). Negative selection yielded CD4+ T cells from day-10 cultures. Study-level points and caveats: A nonsignificant rise from around 20 to 38 was seen in the median number of SARS-CoV-2-reactive clonotypes.

The J segment lost 3 bases and the V segment lost 6 bases, leaving 7 bases of the junction unmatched. This CDR3 region has 15 residues. Germline loops: CDR1 MNHEY, CDR2 SMNVEV (reference sequence). As to this clonotype: Its specificity is unknown.

An Oncomine TCR Beta short-read assay was used to sequence the DNA from cultured CD4+ T cells. Using the QIAamp micro DNA kit, genomic DNA was extracted from the CD4+ T cells that had been cultured. TCRdb re-derived calls from the PCR reads in MiXCR, one entry per CDR3 protein. This table holds about 25,000 distinct CDR3 sequences, 25% to 30% found once. Sample: CD4+ T cells from blood, cultured in vitro, taken about 7 months after SARS-CoV-2 vaccination. This TCR was sampled from a human donor who had recovered from COVID-19. The genes are TRBV27 and TRBJ2-7, with 11 bases fitting TRBD2. DNA for the CDR3: TGTGCCAGCAGCGGGATAGCGGGAGGGGACTACGAGCAGTACTTC. Protein sequence: CASSGIAGGDYEQYF.